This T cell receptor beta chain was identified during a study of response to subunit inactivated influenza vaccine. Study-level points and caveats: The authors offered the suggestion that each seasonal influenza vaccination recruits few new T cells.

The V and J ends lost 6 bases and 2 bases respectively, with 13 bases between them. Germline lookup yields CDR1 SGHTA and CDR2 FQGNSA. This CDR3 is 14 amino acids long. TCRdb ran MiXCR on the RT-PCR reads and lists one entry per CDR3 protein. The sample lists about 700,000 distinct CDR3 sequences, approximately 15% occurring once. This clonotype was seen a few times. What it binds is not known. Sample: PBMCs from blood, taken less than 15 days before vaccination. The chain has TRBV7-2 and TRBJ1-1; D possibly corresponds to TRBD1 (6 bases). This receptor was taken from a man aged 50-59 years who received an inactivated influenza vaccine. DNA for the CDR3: TGTGCCAGCAGGGGGGGCCCCTCCAACACTGAAGCTTTCTTT. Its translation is CASRGGPSNTEAFF.